The 25 T cell receptor beta chains below all came from one sample that was sequenced in a study of T cell changes during pregnancy in multiple sclerosis. The data were produced by immunoSEQ multiplex PCR, yet TCRdb's version contains in-frame clones alone and is incomplete. The sample comprises around 40,000 clones, 75% to 95% of which are singletons, and about 0.5% rests with the top ten. This material consisted of CD4+ T cells from peripheral blood mononuclear cells, taken in the second trimester of pregnancy. These receptors were taken from a female donor in good health, enrolled as a control in a pregnancy study.

The chain links TRBV19 to TRBJ1-5, with D perhaps matching TRBD1 (6 bases). This CDR3 comprises 14 residues. The V end was cut by 4 bases, the J end by 11 bases, with 18 bases between. Germline CDR1 reads LNHDA; CDR2 reads SQIVND (reference sequence). The CDR3 DNA sequence: TGTGCCAGTAGTAATGGGTGGGGGCCAGGGGCCCAGCATTTT. Amino acids: CASSNGWGPGAQHF.

This chain links TRBV18 with TRBJ2-3; 9 nucleotides align to TRBD2. The CDR3 runs 15 residues. The V gene's germline CDR1 is KGHSH and CDR2 LQKENI. J gave up 1 base and V 1 base, and 0 bases lay outside the gene matches. The CDR3 region is CASSPLAGGTDTQYF. The CDR3 nucleotides read TGTGCCAGCTCACCACTAGCGGGAGGCACAGATACGCAGTATTTT.

In regard to this clone: The germline gene is not matched at one end of the junction; a read error may be the cause. This chain links TRBV7-8 with TRBJ2-5; the match to TRBD2 covers 16 bases. Germline V CDR1 and CDR2: SGHVS, FQNEAQ. The CDR3 is made up of 14 amino acids. The chain's CDR3 is CASSSPGLAGGLDF. In DNA, the CDR3 is TGTGCCAGCAGCTCGCCGGGACTAGCGGGGGGGCTGGACTTC.

The genes are TRBV30 and TRBJ2-7; 7 bases line up with TRBD1. The CDR3 loop spans 15 amino acids. The ends lost 1 base at V and 3 bases at J; junction bases unmatched: 9. Germline-derived CDR1 and CDR2 are GTSNPN and SVGIG (reference sequence). The CDR3 protein is CAWSAPGQRIYEQYF. The CDR3 coding sequence is TGTGCCTGGAGTGCTCCGGGACAGAGGATCTACGAGCAGTACTTC.

The chain recombines TRBV7-6 with TRBJ1-3; D remains unclear. The germline V and J ends were trimmed by 5 bases and 1 base, with 12 bases remaining between them. This CDR3 comprises 15 residues. The germline CDR1 and CDR2 sequences are SGHVS and FNYEAQ. The CDR3 protein is CASSPTGQSGNTIYF. The CDR3 DNA reads as TGTGCCAGCAGCCCCACGGGTCAGTCTGGAAACACCATATATTTT. Full variable domain (missing parts from reference TRBV7-6 and TRBJ1-3): GAGVSQSPRYKVTKRGQDVALRCDPISGHVSLYWYRQALGQGPEFLTYFNYEAQQDKSGLPNDRFSAERPEGSISTLTIQRTEQRDSAMYRCASSPTGQSGNTIYFGEGSWLTVV.

V is TRBV19 and J is TRBJ2-5; 12 bases are shared with TRBD2. The trim removed 3 bases at V and 2 bases at J, leaving 4 bases unmatched. The germline gives CDR1 LNHDA, CDR2 SQIVND (reference sequence). This CDR3 spans 16 amino acids. CDR3 in DNA: TGTGCCAGTAGTATGTCCGGACTAGCGGGGCAAGAGACCCAGTACTTC. Encoded protein: CASSMSGLAGQETQYF.

This chain connects TRBV6-5 to TRBJ2-7, with TRBD2 identical over 8 bases. The CDR3 is made up of 15 amino acids. With V trimmed by 5 bases and J by 2 bases, 8 bases remained unmatched. Germline assignment: CDR1 MNHEY and CDR2 SVGAGI. Here the CDR3 reads CASSVLRGATYEQYF. The DNA of the CDR3 is TGTGCCAGCAGTGTCCTGCGGGGGGCCACCTACGAGCAGTACTTC.

The V gene is TRBV7-2, the J gene TRBJ2-2; TRBD1 matches at 9 bases. This CDR3 has 14 amino acids. The germline V gene has CDR1 SGHTA and CDR2 FQGNSA. Unmatched junction bases numbered 6, after V lost 5 bases and J lost 8 bases. The CDR3 here is CASSTQGAWGELFF. CDR3 DNA sequence: TGTGCCAGCAGCACACAGGGGGCGTGGGGGGAGCTGTTTTTT.

The V gene is TRBV7-2, the J gene TRBJ2-7; TRBD2 is a possible D gene (6 bases). V was trimmed by 3 bases and J by 3 bases, leaving 18 bases between them. CDR1 is SGHTA and CDR2 is FQGNSA in the germline V gene. The CDR3 is 16 amino acids. In nucleotides, the CDR3 is TGTGCCAGCAGCTTTGCTCCGGGGCAGGGAGGCTACGAGCAGTACTTC. Amino acid sequence: CASSFAPGQGGYEQYF.

The rearrangement links TRBV13 to TRBJ2-3; 9 nucleotides agree with TRBD2. Trimming took 3 bases from V and 4 from J; bases not matched to a gene: 8. The CDR3 runs 16 residues. Germline V gives CDR1 PRHDT, CDR2 FYEKMQ (reference sequence). This CDR3 is CASSFRASGAADTQYF. CDR3 in DNA: TGTGCCAGCAGCTTCAGGGCTAGCGGGGCTGCAGATACGCAGTATTTT.

The chain uses TRBV2 and TRBJ2-3; 10 bases fit TRBD2. V shed 6 bases, J shed 0 bases, and the junction held 6 bases outside the gene matches. Germline lookup yields CDR1 SNHLY and CDR2 FYNNEI. The CDR3 contains 16 residues. CDR3 in amino acids: CASRNLAGVSTDTQYF. The CDR3 DNA follows: TGTGCCAGCAGAAACCTAGCGGGGGTTAGCACAGATACGCAGTATTTT. The whole variable domain, remainder taken from reference TRBV2 and TRBJ2-3, is EPEVTQTPSHQVTQMGQEVILRCVPISNHLYFYWYRQILGQKVEFLVSFYNNEISEKSEIFDDQFSVERPDGSNFTLKIRSTKLEDSAMYFCASRNLAGVSTDTQYFGPGTRLTVL.

The chain carries TRBV5-1 and TRBJ2-3, with D tentatively TRBD2 (6 bases). V was clipped by 4 bases and J by 6 bases, with 21 bases between them. The CDR3 runs to 16 residues. Germline V gene sequence: CDR1 SGHRS, CDR2 YFSETQ. CDR3 nucleotide sequence: TGCGCCAGCAGCCCCCCCAGTAGCGGCCAGCGCGATACGCAGTATTTT. Encoded protein: CASSPPSSGQRDTQYF.

The chain employs TRBV9 and TRBJ2-3, with D possibly matching TRBD2 (6 bases). Germline CDR1 reads SGDLS; CDR2 reads YYNGEE. Trimming left V 4 bases short and J 0 bases short, with 12 bases between. The CDR3 extends over 15 amino acids. CDR3 protein: CASSLTSTSTDTQYF. Written as DNA, the CDR3 is TGTGCCAGCAGCCTAACTAGCACCAGCACAGATACGCAGTATTTT.

The chain has TRBV7-3 and TRBJ2-1; TRBD2 aligns across 9 bases. The germline V gene encodes CDR1 SGHTA and CDR2 FQGTGA. The CDR3 extends over 14 amino acids. The junction had 5 bases not matched to a gene; V was cut back by 2 bases and J by 9 bases. DNA for the CDR3: TGTGCCAGCAGCTTAGGGACTAGCATTAGTGAGCAGTTCTTC. The encoded protein is CASSLGTSISEQFF.

This CDR3 reads CASSREAGQGIQPQHF. CDR3 nucleotides: TGTGCCAGCAGCCGAGAGGCGGGACAGGGAATTCAGCCCCAGCATTTT. The chain employs TRBV7-2 and TRBJ1-5; 9 bases map to TRBD1. V lost 5 bases and J lost 6; bases outside the gene matches: 11. The CDR3 is 16 residues long. Germline assignment: CDR1 SGHTA and CDR2 FQGNSA.

The V call is TRBV7-2, the J call TRBJ2-3; D gene unclear. Germline CDR1 is SGHTA and CDR2 is FQGNSA. The germline V and J ends were trimmed by 0 bases and 1 base, with 8 bases remaining between them. The CDR3 is made up of 15 amino acids. The CDR3 loop reads CASSLAGQGTDTQYF. The CDR3 DNA is TGTGCCAGCAGCTTAGCGGGCCAGGGCACAGATACGCAGTATTTT.

This clone is a singleton in its sample. V usage is TRBV30 and J usage is TRBJ2-7; perhaps TRBD1 as D (5 bases). V was trimmed by 0 bases and J by 0 bases, leaving 12 bases between them. The CDR3 length is 15 residues. Per the germline V gene, CDR1 is GTSNPN and CDR2 is SVGIG (reference sequence). This CDR3 is CAWSVGAESSYEQYF. The CDR3 nucleotides read TGTGCCTGGAGTGTTGGGGCAGAAAGCTCCTACGAGCAGTACTTC.

The chain joins TRBV30 to TRBJ2-7; no clear D gene. Germline V gives CDR1 GTSNPN, CDR2 SVGIG (reference sequence). The length of the CDR3 is 13 residues. V was shortened by 4 bases and J by 6 bases, with 16 bases between the two germline ends. CDR3 sequence: CAWTPDRGFEQYF. The CDR3 coding sequence is TGTGCCTGGACCCCAGACCGAGGCTTCGAGCAGTACTTC.

The chain carries TRBV19 and TRBJ2-7; TRBD2 aligns across 11 bases. The CDR3 has 16 amino acids. V dropped 5 bases and J dropped 4; count of bases not matched to a gene: 10. Looked up from germline, CDR1 is LNHDA and CDR2 is SQIVND (reference sequence). CDR3 sequence: CASSQGLAVTLYEQYF. The CDR3 nucleotides are TGTGCCAGTAGTCAGGGACTAGCGGTGACCTTATACGAGCAGTACTTC. The full variable domain, rest sourced from reference TRBV19 and TRBJ2-7, is DGGITQSPKYLFRKEGQNVTLSCEQNLNHDAMYWYRQDPGQGLRLIYYSQIVNDFQKGDIAEGYSVSREKKESFPLTVTSAQKNPTAFYLCASSQGLAVTLYEQYFGPGTRLTVT.

The chain is built from TRBV28 and TRBJ2-1, with TRBD2 matching 7 bases. Trimming cost V 7 bases and J 4 bases; bases outside gene matches: 10. Germline V gene sequence: CDR1 MDHEN, CDR2 SYDVKM. The CDR3 has 15 amino acids. CDR3 sequence reads: CASTTPGGIYNEQFF. The CDR3 coding sequence is TGTGCCAGCACCACCCCGGGGGGAATTTACAATGAGCAGTTCTTC.

The chain uses TRBV7-9 and TRBJ1-2; tentatively, D is TRBD1 (6 bases). Per germline, CDR1 SEHNR and CDR2 FQNEAQ (reference sequence). The CDR3 totals 17 residues. Trimming left V 0 bases short and J 0 bases short, with 14 bases between. CDR3 DNA sequence: TGTGCCAGCAGCTTAGCAACCCTGACAGGACCTAACTATGGCTACACCTTC. This sequence encodes CASSLATLTGPNYGYTF.

V and J are TRBV7-8 and TRBJ2-3, with a tentative D call TRBD2 (6 bases). Germline V gives CDR1 SGHVS, CDR2 FQNEAQ. This CDR3 comprises 13 residues. Deletions cut 8 bases from V and 3 bases from J, with 12 bases between. The CDR3 region is CASGAGGTDTQYF. CDR3 DNA sequence: TGTGCCAGCGGAGCGGGCGGAACAGATACGCAGTATTTT.

The chain uses TRBV30 and TRBJ2-1; the match to TRBD2 covers 10 bases. CDR1 is GTSNPN and CDR2 is SVGIG in the germline V gene (reference sequence). V shed 2 bases, J shed 8 bases, and the junction held 6 bases outside the gene matches. This CDR3 spans 14 amino acids. CDR3 loop: CAWSLASGSYEQFF. CDR3 nucleotides: TGTGCCTGGAGTTTGGCTAGCGGGAGTTATGAGCAGTTCTTC.

The V call is TRBV16, the J call TRBJ1-1, with no clear D. Germline V gives CDR1 KGHSY, CDR2 FQNENV. Trimming stripped 0 bases from V and 1 base from J, with 6 bases between. The length of the CDR3 is 14 residues. The CDR3 loop reads CASSQSRQNTEAFF. The CDR3 DNA is TGTGCCAGCAGCCAATCCAGACAGAACACTGAAGCTTTCTTT. The full variable domain, with the rest looked up from reference TRBV16 and TRBJ1-1, is GEEVAQTPKHLVRGEGQKAKLYCAPIKGHSYVFWYQQVLKNEFKFLISFQNENVFDETGMPKERFSAKCLPNSPCSLEIQATKLEDSAVYFCASSQSRQNTEAFFGQGTRLTVV.

The chain has TRBV2 and TRBJ1-1; the D gene is possibly TRBD1 (6 bases). Deletions cut 5 bases from V and 5 bases from J, with 12 bases between. The CDR3 is 13 residues long. Germline V gene sequence: CDR1 SNHLY, CDR2 FYNNEI. The CDR3 nucleotides read TGTGCCAGCAGTTACAGGGCCTTGACTGAAGCTTTCTTT. Amino acid sequence: CASSYRALTEAFF.